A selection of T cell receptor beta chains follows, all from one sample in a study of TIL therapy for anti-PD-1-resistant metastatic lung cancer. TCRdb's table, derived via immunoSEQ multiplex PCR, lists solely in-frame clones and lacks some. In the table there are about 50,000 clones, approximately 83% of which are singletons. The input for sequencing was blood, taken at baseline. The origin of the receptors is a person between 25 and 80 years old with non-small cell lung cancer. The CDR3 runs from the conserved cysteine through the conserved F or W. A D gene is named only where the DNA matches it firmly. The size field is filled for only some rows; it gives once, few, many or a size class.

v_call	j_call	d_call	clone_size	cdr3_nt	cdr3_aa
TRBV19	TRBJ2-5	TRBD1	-	TGTGCCAGTAGCCAAGTAAGGGGGACAGGCCACCAAGAGACCCAGTACTTC	CASSQVRGTGHQETQYF
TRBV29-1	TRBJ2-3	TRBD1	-	TGCAGCGCTCCTGCCGGGACAGGGTTCACAGATACGCAGTATTTT	CSAPAGTGFTDTQYF
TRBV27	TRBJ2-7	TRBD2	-	TGTGCCAGCAGCTCCGGACTAGCGGGAGGGATCGAGCAGTACTTC	CASSSGLAGGIEQYF
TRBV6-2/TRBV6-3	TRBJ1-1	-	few	TGTGCCAGCAGTTACCGGGGCGCTGAAGCTTTCTTT	CASSYRGAEAFF
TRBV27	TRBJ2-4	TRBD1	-	TGTGCCAGCAGTTCGGGACAGGGGATGGGCATTCAGTACTTC	CASSSGQGMGIQYF
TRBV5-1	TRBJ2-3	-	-	TGCGCCAGCAGCCTGACTGGGTTCGCGGATACGCAGTATTTT	CASSLTGFADTQYF
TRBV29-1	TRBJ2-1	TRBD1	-	TGCAGCGGGGGACAGAGCTCCTACAATGAGCAGTTCTTC	CSGGQSSYNEQFF
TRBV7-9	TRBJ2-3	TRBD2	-	TGTGCCAGCAGCGTAGGCCCGGGACTAGCGGGGAGCACAGATACGCAGTATTTT	CASSVGPGLAGSTDTQYF
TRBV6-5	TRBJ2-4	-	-	TGTGCCAGCAGCCCGGCGTTGGCCCAAAAAAACATTCAGTACTTC	CASSPALAQKNIQYF
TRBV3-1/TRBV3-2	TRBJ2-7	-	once	TGTGCCAGCAGCTCCGCTGGGGGCAGCTCCTACGAGCAGTACTTC	CASSSAGGSSYEQYF
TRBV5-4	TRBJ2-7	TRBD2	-	TGTGCCAGCAGCTTGATCGGACTAGACTCCTACGAGCAGTACTTC	CASSLIGLDSYEQYF
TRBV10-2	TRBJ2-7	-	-	TGCGCCAGCAGTGCCGGGAAGGGCGAGCAGTACTTC	CASSAGKGEQYF
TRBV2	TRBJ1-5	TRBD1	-	TGTGCCAGCAGTCATGTCAGGGGGCAAGAGTTTCCCTTCGTTAGCAATCAGCCCCAGCATTTT	CASSHVRGQEFPFVSNQPQHF
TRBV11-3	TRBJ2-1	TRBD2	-	TGTGCCAGCAGCCCGGGACTAGCGGGGGGTACGGTGAATGAGCAGTTCTTC	CASSPGLAGGTVNEQFF
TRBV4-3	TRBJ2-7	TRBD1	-	TGCGCCAGCAGCCAGGACAGGGATGGAACGCGGGAGCAGTACTTC	CASSQDRDGTREQYF
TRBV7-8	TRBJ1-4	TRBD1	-	TGTGCCAGCAGCTTCCCGGGACAGATAAATGAAAAACTGTTTTTT	CASSFPGQINEKLFF
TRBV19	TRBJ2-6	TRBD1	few	TGTGCCAGTACTCCGACAGGGGTATCTGGGGCCAACGTCCTGACTTTC	CASTPTGVSGANVLTF
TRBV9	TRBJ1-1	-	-	TGTGCCAGCAGCGTAGATCTCGAACTAGGTAACACTGAAGCTTTCTTT	CASSVDLELGNTEAFF
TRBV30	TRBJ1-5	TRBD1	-	TGTGCCTGGGGGGACAGGAGCAATCAGCCCCAGCATTTT	CAWGDRSNQPQHF
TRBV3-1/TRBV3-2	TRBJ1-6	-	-	TGTGCCAGCAGCCAAGACACTAGTTATTCACCCCTCCACTTT	CASSQDTSYSPLHF
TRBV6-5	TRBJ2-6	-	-	TGTGCCAGCAGATCCCCAGGGGCAGGGGCCAACGTCCTGACTTTC	CASRSPGAGANVLTF
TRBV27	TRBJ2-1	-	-	TGTGCCAGCACCAACAGGGCTTGGGATGAGCAGTTCTTC	CASTNRAWDEQFF
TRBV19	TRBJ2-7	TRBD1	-	TGTGCCAGTAGTATAGGGACAGGGGGTACCTACGAGCAGTACTTC	CASSIGTGGTYEQYF
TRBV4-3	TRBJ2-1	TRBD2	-	TGCGCCACCCTTAGCGGGAGGGATTACAATGAGCAGTTCTTC	CATLSGRDYNEQFF
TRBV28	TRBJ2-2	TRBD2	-	TGTGCCAGCAGCCCCGTTCGGGGGGAGGGCACCGGGGAGCTGTTTTTT	CASSPVRGEGTGELFF
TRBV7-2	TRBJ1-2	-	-	TGTGCCAGCAGCTCTACAGGGCGCGATGGCTACACCTTC	CASSSTGRDGYTF
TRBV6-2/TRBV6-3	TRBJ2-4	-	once	TGTGCCAGCAGTTACTCCTTAGAAGGGGGGAGAAACATTCAGTACTTC	CASSYSLEGGRNIQYF
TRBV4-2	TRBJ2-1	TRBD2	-	TGTGCCAGCAGCCAAGTCTATCTAGCGGAGTACAATGAGCAGTTCTTC	CASSQVYLAEYNEQFF
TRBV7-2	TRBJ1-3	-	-	TGTGCCAGCAGCTCTTTGGGGGGTTACTCTGGAAACACCATATATTTT	CASSSLGGYSGNTIYF
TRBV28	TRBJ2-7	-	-	TGTGCCAGCAGTTTAACCGGACAGCTCTACGAGCAGTACTTC	CASSLTGQLYEQYF
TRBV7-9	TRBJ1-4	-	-	TGTGCCAGCACTAGGTCAACTAATGAAAAACTGTTTTTT	CASTRSTNEKLFF
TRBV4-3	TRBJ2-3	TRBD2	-	TGCGCCAGCAGCCAAGATGTTGATCTCGCGGGGGGCACAGATACGCAGTATTTT	CASSQDVDLAGGTDTQYF
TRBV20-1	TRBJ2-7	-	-	TGCAGTGCTGGCTACTACCACGAGCAGTACTTC	CSAGYYHEQYF
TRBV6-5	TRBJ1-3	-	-	TGTGCCAGCAGTTACTCGGACAGACCGGGGGGAAACACCATATATTTT	CASSYSDRPGGNTIYF
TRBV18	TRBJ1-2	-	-	TGTGCCAGCTCACGGGGGGACATCTATGGCTACACCTTC	CASSRGDIYGYTF